Below are 19 T cell receptor beta chains sequenced from a single sample in a study of shared clonotypes between healthy human individuals. Some clones are missing from TCRdb's copy, which holds only in-frame ones; the method was immunoSEQ multiplex PCR. The sample carries about 770,000 clones, around 77% recorded once. The sequenced sample was memory CD4+ T cells sorted from blood. Sample subset: CD45RA-negative fraction. The origin of the receptors is a woman aged 25-40 years in good health.

The CDR3: CASSYLAGEGYTF. CDR3 bases: TGTGCCAGCAGTTACTTGGCAGGGGAAGGCTACACCTTC. The gene calls are TRBV6-5 and TRBJ1-2; D is perhaps TRBD1 (6 bases). CDR1 is MNHEY, CDR2 SVGAGI, per germline. V dropped 1 base and J dropped 8 bases, with 11 bases sitting between them. The length of the CDR3 is 13 residues.

The sample holds one count of this clone. This chain joins TRBV2 and TRBJ1-4, with D unclear. From germline, CDR1 is SNHLY and CDR2 FYNNEI. This CDR3 contains 15 residues. The V end lost 6 bases, the J end lost 7 bases, and 18 bases lay between the germline ends. CDR3 in DNA: TGTGCCAGCAGGATGATTGGGAGTATCGGTGAAAAACTGTTTTTT. It yields the protein CASRMIGSIGEKLFF.

Comment on this clone: The sample holds other DNA sequences that translate to the same CDR3. This chain links TRBV29-1 with TRBJ1-1; D is undetermined. The V gene's germline CDR1 is SQVTM and CDR2 ANQGSEA. The ends were cut back, 4 bases at V and 3 bases at J, with 3 bases in the middle. CDR3 length: 10 amino acids. The CDR3 loop is CSVGDTEAFF. In DNA, the CDR3 is TGCAGCGTTGGCGACACTGAAGCTTTCTTT. Filled out from reference TRBV29-1 and TRBJ1-1, the complete variable domain reads SAVISQKPSRDICQRGTSLTIQCQVDSQVTMMFWYRQQPGQSLTLIATANQGSEATYESGFVIDKFPISRPNLTFSTLTVSNMSPEDSSIYLCSVGDTEAFFGQGTRLTVV.

This clone was seen just once. A much larger clone lies a single base off, so this may be a read error. CDR3: CASSRQGMETQYF. The CDR3 DNA is TGTGCCAGCAGTCGACAGGGGATGGAGACCCAGTACTTC. The chain couples TRBV27 to TRBJ2-5; 8 bases are a match to TRBD1. The V and J ends lost 5 bases and 5 bases, in that order; junction bases with no gene match: 4. Germline V gene data show CDR1 as MNHEY and CDR2 as SMNVEV (reference sequence). This CDR3 comprises 13 residues.

The chain is built from TRBV9 and TRBJ2-5, with a tentative D call TRBD2 (6 bases). The CDR3 runs to 17 residues. Germline assignment: CDR1 SGDLS and CDR2 YYNGEE. The V end was cut by 0 bases, the J end by 2 bases, with 17 bases between. The DNA of the CDR3 is TGTGCCAGCAGCGTAGCCGTCGGGTCTCGGGGGCAAGAGACCCAGTACTTC. Translation: CASSVAVGSRGQETQYF.

The chain recombines TRBV28 with TRBJ2-1, with TRBD1 matching over 8 bases. The CDR3 contains 15 residues. Trimming cost V 7 bases and J 5 bases; bases outside gene matches: 10. Germline V gene lookup returns CDR1 MDHEN and CDR2 SYDVKM. The chain's CDR3 is CASKRTGGGNNEQFF. The CDR3 DNA sequence: TGTGCCAGCAAAAGAACAGGGGGAGGAAACAATGAGCAGTTCTTC.

This clone has only a few counts. This chain connects TRBV7-9 to TRBJ2-6; TRBD2 matches 7 bases. The V segment lost 11 bases and the J segment 0 bases; nucleotides outside the gene matches: 4. CDR1 is SEHNR and CDR2 is FQNEAQ in the germline V gene (reference sequence). The CDR3 has 14 amino acids. CDR3 loop: CAGWGGSGANVLTF. DNA for the CDR3: TGTGCCGGATGGGGGGGCTCTGGGGCCAACGTCCTGACTTTC.

This clone was observed at least ten times. The CDR3 DNA is TGTGCCAGCAGCATGACACGGAACACTGAAGCTTTCTTT. Its translation is CASSMTRNTEAFF. This chain links TRBV11-2 with TRBJ1-1; D is undetermined. Germline CDR1 is SGHAT and CDR2 is FQNNGV. The V end lost 5 bases, the J end lost 1 base, and 8 bases lay between the germline ends. The CDR3 covers 13 residues. Drawing the rest from reference TRBV11-2 and TRBJ1-1, the complete variable domain is EAGVAQSPRYKIIEKRQSVAFWCNPISGHATLYWYQQILGQGPKLLIQFQNNGVVDDSQLPKDRFSAERLKGVDSTLKIQPAKLEDSAVYLCASSMTRNTEAFFGQGTRLTVV.

The chain links TRBV7-2 to TRBJ2-7, with 12 bases that match TRBD2. The V gene's germline CDR1 is SGHTA and CDR2 FQGNSA. The J segment lost 2 bases and the V segment lost 11 bases, leaving 13 bases of the junction unmatched. The CDR3 runs to 16 residues. CDR3 sequence reads: CASEKTSGSIPYEQYF. The CDR3 DNA reads as TGTGCCTCCGAAAAGACTAGCGGGAGTATCCCCTACGAGCAGTACTTC.

V gene TRBV6-1 combines with J gene TRBJ1-1; TRBD1 is a possible D gene (5 bases). Deletions cut 6 bases from V and 0 bases from J, with 11 bases between. The CDR3 has 14 amino acids. CDR1 and CDR2 from the germline V gene are MNHNS and SASEGT. Written as DNA, the CDR3 is TGTGCCAGCAGCCGGGGGGATTTGAACACTGAAGCTTTCTTT. It yields the protein CASSRGDLNTEAFF.

J is TRBJ2-2 and V is TRBV18; D is uncertain. The CDR3 is made up of 15 amino acids. Trimming took 2 bases from V and 3 from J, leaving 10 bases between them. Germline-derived CDR1 and CDR2 are KGHSH and LQKENI. CDR3 region: CASSPGWRYTGELFF. Written as DNA, the CDR3 is TGTGCCAGCTCACCAGGATGGCGCTACACCGGGGAGCTGTTTTTT. Drawing the rest from reference TRBV18 and TRBJ2-2, the complete variable domain is NAGVMQNPRHLVRRRGQEARLRCSPMKGHSHVYWYRQLPEEGLKFMVYLQKENIIDESGMPKERFSAEFPKEGPSILRIQQVVRGDSAAYFCASSPGWRYTGELFFGEGSRLTVL.

The chain employs TRBV2 and TRBJ2-1; 8 nucleotides match TRBD2. Trimming took 9 bases from V and 10 from J; bases not matched to a gene: 17. Germline CDR1 is SNHLY and CDR2 is FYNNEI. This CDR3 spans 15 amino acids. CDR3: CARRGNGRVEREQFF. DNA of the CDR3: TGTGCCAGACGAGGGAACGGGAGGGTCGAGCGAGAGCAGTTCTTC.

V and J are TRBV18 and TRBJ1-1, with D uncertain. Germline CDR1 is KGHSH and CDR2 is LQKENI. The CDR3 has 13 residues. The V gene lost 3 bases and the J gene lost 3 bases, with 8 bases spanning the gap. In DNA, the CDR3 is TGTGCCAGCTCACCCACTCCTTACACTGAAGCTTTCTTT. Protein sequence: CASSPTPYTEAFF.

This rearrangement joins TRBV28 to TRBJ1-5; a weak D match, TRBD1 (6 bases). Trimming pared 2 bases from V and 7 bases from J, leaving 15 bases between. The CDR3 has 15 amino acids. The germline V gene has CDR1 MDHEN and CDR2 SYDVKM. CDR3 loop: CASSLRSAGVQPQHF. Written as DNA, the CDR3 is TGTGCCAGCAGTTTAAGGTCAGCAGGGGTACAGCCCCAGCATTTT.

This clone has only one observation. The chain is built from TRBV19 and TRBJ2-1; D uncertain. Deletions cut 5 bases from V and 6 bases from J, with 17 bases between. CDR1 is LNHDA and CDR2 is SQIVND in the germline V gene (reference sequence). The CDR3 is 15 amino acids. In DNA, the CDR3 is TGTGCCAGTAGTTTGCTGGGATCCGCGGTCAATGAGCAGTTCTTC. Its protein is CASSLLGSAVNEQFF. Based on the CDR3 plus reference TRBV19 and TRBJ2-1, the full variable domain is DGGITQSPKYLFRKEGQNVTLSCEQNLNHDAMYWYRQDPGQGLRLIYYSQIVNDFQKGDIAEGYSVSREKKESFPLTVTSAQKNPTAFYLCASSLLGSAVNEQFFGPGTRLTVL.

The chain carries TRBV6-5 and TRBJ2-7; 7 positions agree with TRBD2. With 8 bases clipped from V and 5 bases from J, the junction kept 3 bases outside the gene matches. CDR3 length equals 11 residues. CDR1 MNHEY and CDR2 SVGAGI come from the germline V gene. CDR3 sequence reads: CASAGVDEQYF. The DNA for the CDR3 is TGTGCCAGCGCGGGAGTTGACGAGCAGTACTTC.

Concerning this clone itself: Other DNA sequences in this specimen translate into the identical CDR3. This chain uses TRBV10-3 with TRBJ2-7; 10 bases map to TRBD2. Germline CDR1 ENHRY, CDR2 SYGVKD. V dropped 0 bases and J dropped 4; count of bases not matched to a gene: 3. The CDR3 is 15 residues long. The CDR3 DNA follows: TGTGCCATCAGTGAGTCGGCTAGCGGGAGTTACGAGCAGTACTTC. Translating it yields CAISESASGSYEQYF.

This clone has only a few counts. The gene calls are TRBV9 and TRBJ1-2, with D possibly being TRBD1 (5 bases). This CDR3 has 14 amino acids. V lost 0 bases and J lost 4, with 10 bases in between. In germline, CDR1 is SGDLS, CDR2 YYNGEE. CDR3 sequence reads: CASSVETGGYGYTF. Written as DNA, the CDR3 is TGTGCCAGCAGCGTAGAAACAGGAGGCTATGGCTACACCTTC. Together with reference TRBV9 and TRBJ1-2, the CDR3 gives the full variable domain: DSGVTQTPKHLITATGQRVTLRCSPRSGDLSVYWYQQSLDQGLQFLIQYYNGEERAKGNILERFSAQQFPDLHSELNLSSLELGDSALYFCASSVETGGYGYTFGSGTRLTVV.

The V gene is TRBV18, the J gene TRBJ1-1, with D maybe TRBD1 (6 bases). CDR3 length: 11 amino acids. Germline CDR1 is KGHSH and CDR2 is LQKENI. The ends were cut back, 5 bases at V and 7 bases at J, with 8 bases in the middle. The CDR3 DNA reads as TGTGCCAGCTCAACAGGGATTGAAGCTTTCTTT. Protein product: CASSTGIEAFF.